A single sample gave rise to the 19 T cell receptor beta chains below, sequenced in a study of blood T cell repertoires in COVID-19. Produced via immunoSEQ multiplex PCR; TCRdb's table is partial and in-frame only. Here the sample spans about 170,000 clones, 70% to 90% being singletons. Sequencing was done on a sample of peripheral blood. The source is a woman aged 80 or over with COVID-19, enrolled during active disease.

The chain carries TRBV6-5 and TRBJ2-5; maybe TRBD1 (6 bases). The CDR3 has 13 amino acids. V lost 6 bases and J lost 5, with 13 bases in between. Germline CDR1 MNHEY, CDR2 SVGAGI. The CDR3 DNA reads as TGTGCCAGCAGACAGGGTATTTGGGAGACCCAGTACTTC. It translates to CASRQGIWETQYF.

V and J are TRBV28 and TRBJ1-2; D not resolved. The length of the CDR3 is 14 residues. Germline CDR1 is MDHEN and CDR2 is SYDVKM. CDR3 protein: CATIKAVQERGYTF. CDR3 bases: TGTGCTACAATCAAAGCAGTCCAGGAAAGGGGCTACACCTTC.

Here the CDR3 reads CASSQGNGGVEGYTF. DNA for the CDR3: TGTGCCAGCAGCCAAGGAAATGGGGGGGTAGAGGGCTACACCTTC. The chain employs TRBV3-1 (or the pseudogene TRBV3-2) and TRBJ1-2, with D perhaps TRBD1 (5 bases). V lost 1 base and J lost 8, with 17 bases in between. Germline assignment: CDR1 LGHDT and CDR2 YNNKEL (reference sequence). The CDR3 runs to 15 residues.

The chain employs TRBV7-2 and TRBJ2-7, with D perhaps TRBD1 (5 bases). Deletions cut 5 bases from V and 5 bases from J, with 16 bases between. The CDR3 has 14 amino acids. The germline gives CDR1 SGHTA, CDR2 FQGNSA. The CDR3 DNA reads as TGTGCCAGCAGCCCGGACATTCTCCCCCACGAGCAGTACTTC. Translation: CASSPDILPHEQYF. The full variable domain, its missing parts supplied by reference TRBV7-2 and TRBJ2-7, is GAGVSQSPSNKVTEKGKDVELRCDPISGHTALYWYRQSLGQGLEFLIYFQGNSAPDKSGLPSDRFSAERTGGSVSTLTIQRTQQEDSAVYLCASSPDILPHEQYFGPGTRLTVT.

The rearrangement joins TRBV3-1 (or the pseudogene TRBV3-2) to TRBJ2-6; D is uncertain. Per the germline V gene, CDR1 is LGHDT and CDR2 is YNNKEL (reference sequence). Trimming took 1 base from V and 0 from J, leaving 4 bases between them. This CDR3 contains 15 residues. For the CDR3, the DNA is TGTGCCAGCAGCCAAGCCGGCTCTGGGGCCAACGTCCTGACTTTC. Its translation is CASSQAGSGANVLTF.

The chain is built from TRBV28 and TRBJ1-4; D unclear. V lost 10 bases to trimming and J lost 0 bases, with 9 bases between them. Germline CDR1 is MDHEN and CDR2 is SYDVKM. The CDR3 has 13 residues. This CDR3 reads CATLGATNEKLFF. CDR3 nucleotides: TGTGCCACTCTCGGTGCAACTAATGAAAAACTGTTTTTT.

This clone has only a few counts. This chain connects TRBV28 to TRBJ2-2; 7 bases are a match to TRBD2. CDR1 is MDHEN, CDR2 SYDVKM, per germline. V was clipped by 4 bases and J by 1 base; unmatched bases: 0. This CDR3 comprises 14 residues. The CDR3 DNA sequence: TGTGCCAGCAGTTCTAGCGGGAACACCGGGGAGCTGTTTTTT. Its protein is CASSSSGNTGELFF.

The chain employs TRBV7-5 and TRBJ1-2; TRBD1 is the table's D call, not checked against the DNA. TRBV7-5 is annotated as a pseudogene. This CDR3 contains 14 residues. CDR3: CDCRQGSYDYGYTF. The CDR3 DNA reads TGTGACTGTCGACAGGGAAGCTACGACTATGGCTACACCTTC.

A remark on this clone: Additional DNA sequences in this sample encode the identical CDR3. V gene TRBV27 combines with J gene TRBJ1-5; D uncertain. Germline loops: CDR1 MNHEY, CDR2 SMNVEV (reference sequence). The CDR3 is 14 residues long. Trimming stripped 4 bases from V and 3 bases from J, with 10 bases between. CDR3 in DNA: TGTGCCAGCAGTTCCGGACTACTCAATCAGCCCCAGCATTTT. It specifies CASSSGLLNQPQHF.

This sequence joins TRBV5-1 and TRBJ2-1; D not certain. This CDR3 contains 15 residues. The germline V gene has CDR1 SGHRS and CDR2 YFSETQ. Between the trimmed V and J ends, which lost 3 bases and 4 bases, there was a span of 14 bases. The CDR3 DNA sequence: TGCGCCAGCAGCTCCGGCGGTGGAGCGTACAATGAGCAGTTCTTC. Its translation is CASSSGGGAYNEQFF.

This rearrangement joins TRBV7-9 to TRBJ1-2; D is uncertain. Germline V gives CDR1 SEHNR, CDR2 FQNEAQ (reference sequence). The V gene lost 5 bases and the J gene lost 0 bases, with 10 bases spanning the gap. The CDR3 has 14 amino acids. The CDR3 region has the DNA TGTGCCAGCAGCCTACAGAGTTCTAACTATGGCTACACCTTC. It yields the protein CASSLQSSNYGYTF.

V gene TRBV6-5 combines with J gene TRBJ2-1; D not resolved. The ends were cut back, 0 bases at V and 4 bases at J, with 7 bases in the middle. The CDR3 is 14 amino acids. Germline lookup yields CDR1 MNHEY and CDR2 SVGAGI. The DNA of the CDR3 is TGTGCCAGCAGTTACTCGAGAGTTTACAATGAGCAGTTCTTC. Translating gives CASSYSRVYNEQFF.

V is TRBV7-9 and J is TRBJ2-3; 9 nucleotides match TRBD2. The CDR3 has 15 amino acids. Trimming at V came to 5 bases and at J to 0 bases, leaving 3 bases not matched to a gene. Germline V gives CDR1 SEHNR, CDR2 FQNEAQ (reference sequence). The CDR3 is CASSITSGSTDTQYF. The CDR3 bases are TGTGCCAGCAGCATCACTAGCGGGAGCACAGATACGCAGTATTTT.

The CDR3 here is CATADRLYEQYF. DNA of the CDR3: TGTGCCACCGCGGACAGGCTCTACGAGCAGTACTTC. This chain connects TRBV2 to TRBJ2-7, with 7 bases matching TRBD1. The CDR3 consists of 12 residues. CDR1 SNHLY and CDR2 FYNNEI come from the germline V gene. J lost 3 bases, V lost 10 bases, and 6 bases had no gene match.

J is TRBJ1-1 and V is TRBV2; the D is unclear. V shed 3 bases and J shed 3 bases, with 8 bases lying between them. The CDR3 loop spans 13 amino acids. Germline V lookup: CDR1 SNHLY, CDR2 FYNNEI. The CDR3 coding sequence is TGTGCCAGCAGTGAGAGCCGGGACACTGAAGCTTTCTTT. It specifies CASSESRDTEAFF.

The V gene is TRBV3-1 (or the pseudogene TRBV3-2), the J gene TRBJ2-7; maybe TRBD1 (6 bases). The CDR3 sequence is 11 residues long. V lost 5 bases to trimming and J lost 6 bases, with 8 bases between them. Germline loops: CDR1 LGHDT, CDR2 YNNKEL (reference sequence). The CDR3 sequence is CASSARGEQYF. The CDR3 bases are TGTGCCAGCAGCGCCAGGGGCGAGCAGTACTTC.

This chain links TRBV5-1 with TRBJ2-5; 7 bases agree with TRBD2. This CDR3 region has 14 residues. Germline V CDR1 and CDR2: SGHRS, YFSETQ. The V gene end was trimmed by 4 bases and the J gene end by 4 bases; junction bases not matched to a gene: 7. In DNA, the CDR3 is TGCGCCAGCAGCGACCTGGGGAGGGCAGAGACCCAGTACTTC. Amino acid sequence: CASSDLGRAETQYF.

This chain's CDR3 is CASSPGGDNSPLHF. The CDR3 DNA sequence: TGTGCCAGCAGCCCCGGAGGGGATAATTCACCCCTCCACTTT. The chain employs TRBV7-9 and TRBJ1-6; weak D call: TRBD1 (5 bases). Germline values: CDR1 SEHNR, CDR2 FQNEAQ (reference sequence). V gave up 5 bases and J gave up 5 bases, with 10 bases separating them. This CDR3 has 14 residues. Full variable domain (remainder filled in from reference TRBV7-9 and TRBJ1-6): DTGVSQNPRHKITKRGQNVTFRCDPISEHNRLYWYRQTLGQGPEFLTYFQNEAQLEKSRLLSDRFSAERPKGSFSTLEIQRTEQGDSAMYLCASSPGGDNSPLHFGNGTRLTVT.

The chain recombines TRBV5-1 with TRBJ2-3; D is ambiguous. This CDR3 region has 13 residues. Germline V gives CDR1 SGHRS, CDR2 YFSETQ. The V end was cut by 1 base, the J end by 0 bases, with 3 bases between. The CDR3 DNA reads TGCGCCAGCAGCTTGTCTAGCACAGATACGCAGTATTTT. Translation: CASSLSSTDTQYF.